One and the same sample provided the 8 T cell receptor beta chains below, sequenced in a study of cytomegalovirus exposure and HLA in healthy donors. The PCR made use of 60 Vbeta and 13 Jbeta primers. The repertoire was sequenced with immunoSEQ multiplex PCR; TCRdb's copy has only in-frame clones and lacks some. The repertoire has 150,000 or so clones, around 82% of them found once; the top ten carry about 2.4%. Sample: PBMCs. All receptors come from a man aged 45-65 years in good health and CMV-seronegative.

The rearrangement joins TRBV7-2 to TRBJ1-1; no clear D. Trimming removed 1 base from V and 3 bases from J, with 18 bases in between. The CDR3 sequence is 17 residues long. The germline V gene encodes CDR1 SGHTA and CDR2 FQGNSA. CDR3 protein: CASSLGPGGMAYTEAFF. In DNA form, the CDR3 reads TGTGCCAGCAGCTTAGGGCCAGGTGGTATGGCGTACACTGAAGCTTTCTTT. The complete variable domain, with remaining parts taken from reference TRBV7-2 and TRBJ1-1, reads GAGVSQSPSNKVTEKGKDVELRCDPISGHTALYWYRQSLGQGLEFLIYFQGNSAPDKSGLPSDRFSAERTGGSVSTLTIQRTQQEDSAVYLCASSLGPGGMAYTEAFFGQGTRLTVV.

The rearrangement uses TRBV7-3 and TRBJ1-2, with 10 bases aligning to TRBD1. This CDR3 is 14 amino acids long. Unmatched junction bases numbered 5, after V lost 4 bases and J lost 6 bases. CDR1 is SGHTA and CDR2 is FQGTGA in the germline V gene. The CDR3 coding sequence is TGTGCCAGCAGCTCGACAGGGGGCGCGGATGGCTACACCTTC. This translates into CASSSTGGADGYTF. The full variable domain, its missing parts supplied by reference TRBV7-3 and TRBJ1-2, is GAGVSQTPSNKVTEKGKYVELRCDPISGHTALYWYRQSLGQGPEFLIYFQGTGAADDSGLPNDRFFAVRPEGSVSTLKIQRTERGDSAVYLCASSSTGGADGYTFGSGTRLTVV.

V usage is TRBV2 and J usage is TRBJ2-5, with D unresolved. The DNA matches TRBJ2-7 better at its end, which makes the J call doubtful. The CDR3 extends over 14 amino acids. Germline lookup yields CDR1 SNHLY and CDR2 FYNNEI. The CDR3 bases are TGTGCCAGCAGTCCTAGACCGAGCTCCTACGAGCAGTACTTC. Its translation is CASSPRPSSYEQYF.

The chain combines TRBV9 with TRBJ1-4, with a weak D call TRBD1 (6 bases). Germline CDR1 is SGDLS and CDR2 is YYNGEE. This CDR3 contains 18 residues. Trimming left V 2 bases short and J 4 bases short, with 21 bases between. Here the CDR3 reads CASSVSTGTYLGNEKLFF. In nucleotides, the CDR3 is TGTGCCAGCAGCGTTAGCACAGGGACCTACTTAGGTAATGAAAAACTGTTTTTT.

V is TRBV30 and J is TRBJ1-5; 7 bases map to TRBD1. Germline assignment: CDR1 GTSNPN and CDR2 SVGIG (reference sequence). The CDR3 covers 14 residues. With V trimmed by 2 bases and J by 6 bases, 7 bases remained unmatched. CDR3 residues: CAWSKDRVGQPQHF. The CDR3, as DNA: TGTGCCTGGAGTAAAGACAGGGTTGGTCAGCCCCAGCATTTT. Filled out from reference TRBV30 and TRBJ1-5, the complete variable domain reads SQTIHQWPATLVQPVGSPLSLECTVEGTSNPNLYWYRQAAGRGLQLLFYSVGIGQISSEVPQNLSASRPQDRQFILSSKKLLLSDSGFYLCAWSKDRVGQPQHFGDGTRLSIL.

V usage is TRBV5-1 and J usage is TRBJ2-3; 13 bases are shared with TRBD2. Losses at the gene ends were 4 bases for V and 1 base for J; bases not matched to a gene: 3. In germline, CDR1 is SGHRS, CDR2 YFSETQ. The CDR3 spans 16 residues. The CDR3 DNA sequence: TGCGCCAGCAGCCCCGGACTAGCGGGGGGCACAGATACGCAGTATTTT. It specifies CASSPGLAGGTDTQYF. The variable domain in full, with the rest retrieved from reference TRBV5-1 and TRBJ2-3, is KAGVTQTPRYLIKTRGQQVTLSCSPISGHRSVSWYQQTPGQGLQFLFEYFSETQRNKGNFPGRFSGRQFSNSRSEMNVSTLELGDSALYLCASSPGLAGGTDTQYFGPGTRLTVL.

The J gene is TRBJ1-1, the V gene TRBV6-5; 9 nucleotides line up with TRBD1. Germline CDR1 and CDR2: MNHEY and SVGAGI. The CDR3 spans 11 residues. The V segment lost 6 bases and the J segment 9 bases; nucleotides outside the gene matches: 2. In nucleotides, the CDR3 is TGTGCCAGCAGGGACAGGGGTCAAGCTTTCTTT. The encoded protein is CASRDRGQAFF.

As to this clone: Germline is not matched at one junction end, which may reflect a read error. V is TRBV30 and J is TRBJ2-5, with TRBD2 identical over 9 bases. CDR3 length equals 14 residues. Germline V gene sequence: CDR1 GTSNPN, CDR2 SVGIG (reference sequence). The CDR3 nucleotides read TGTGCCTGGATACCTGCGGGGGGGCAAGTGACCCAGTACTTC. Amino acid sequence: CAWIPAGGQVTQYF. Variable domain in full (rest from reference TRBV30 and TRBJ2-5): SQTIHQWPATLVQPVGSPLSLECTVEGTSNPNLYWYRQAAGRGLQLLFYSVGIGQISSEVPQNLSASRPQDRQFILSSKKLLLSDSGFYLCAWIPAGGQVTQYFGPGTRLLVL.